This TCR beta chain was profiled in a study of tissue T cells after allogeneic stem cell transplantation. Time point specified: mouse harvest day 14 after allogeneic transplant. The graft held 10^6 splenic CD5+ T cells and 10^7 T-cell-depleted bone marrow cells. B6 (H2b) cells into BALB/c (H2d) mice; tissues taken at day 7 or 14. Comments on this clone: Genes here carry mouse names. The read finishes 1 residue shy of the CDR3 end, and the germline J gene is used to complete it.

Germline assignment: CDR1 SGHDT and CDR2 FRDEAV. The CDR3 is 12 residues long. The V gene lost 1 base and the J gene lost 4 bases, with 5 bases spanning the gap. Sequenced by immunoSEQ multiplex PCR; TCRdb stores in-frame clones only, minus some. The table lists roughly 7,700 clones, 36% of them singletons. The sample comprised skin. V and J are TRBV14 and TRBJ1-1, with D maybe TRBD1 (5 bases). This TCR came from a female BALB/c mouse given C57BL/6 T cells with graft-versus-host disease after an allogeneic hematopoietic cell transplant. The CDR3 loop reads CASSFQGTEVFF. CDR3 DNA, as far as it was read: TGTGCCAGCAGTTTCCAGGGCACAGAAGTCTTC.